Below are 10 T cell receptor beta chains sequenced from a single sample in a study of CD8+ T cells in alopecia areata. As the sequencing template, cDNA was produced by extracting RNA and reverse transcribing it. TCRdb keeps only in-frame clones here, not all; method: immunoSEQ multiplex PCR. The sample lists more than 150,000 clones, 58% occurring once. The sample's treatment: oral pan-JAK inhibitor, 5-10 mg twice daily. Sequenced here: CD8+ T cells sorted from blood, sampled at week 24, from a patient treated with tofacitinib. These receptors all stem from a human donor with alopecia areata.

The J gene is TRBJ1-2, the V gene TRBV2, with D unresolved. V was clipped by 6 bases and J by 1 base, with 9 bases between them. This CDR3 region has 13 residues. Germline V CDR1 and CDR2: SNHLY, FYNNEI. This CDR3 reads CASSLRLNYGYTF. The CDR3 DNA is TGTGCCAGCAGCCTGAGACTTAACTATGGCTACACCTTC.

The genes are TRBV29-1 and TRBJ2-3; D ambiguous. Trimming stripped 4 bases from V and 1 base from J, with 9 bases between. The CDR3 has 13 residues. In germline, CDR1 is SQVTM, CDR2 ANQGSEA. Here the CDR3 reads CSVVAVGTDTQYF. The CDR3 bases are TGCAGCGTTGTGGCGGTAGGCACAGATACGCAGTATTTT.

Worth noting for this clone: This sample also contains other DNA sequences that code for the same CDR3. The V call is TRBV29-1, the J call TRBJ1-1; D gene ambiguous. The ends were cut back, 1 base at V and 6 bases at J, with 3 bases in the middle. The CDR3 totals 10 residues. Germline CDR1 is SQVTM and CDR2 is ANQGSEA. CDR3 protein: CSVEGAEAFF. DNA for the CDR3: TGCAGCGTTGAAGGCGCTGAAGCTTTCTTT.

The chain employs TRBV13 and TRBJ1-2, with D possibly being TRBD1 (5 bases). Trimming cost V 7 bases and J 4 bases, with 16 bases left between them. CDR3 length: 14 residues. The germline gives CDR1 PRHDT, CDR2 FYEKMQ (reference sequence). The CDR3 spells CASTNIRGGYGYTF. As DNA, the CDR3 is TGTGCCAGCACCAATATAAGGGGTGGCTATGGCTACACCTTC.

V and J are TRBV13 and TRBJ2-7; D not certain. Per germline, CDR1 PRHDT and CDR2 FYEKMQ (reference sequence). V lost 5 bases, J lost 5 bases, and 10 bases lay in between. The CDR3 runs to 12 residues. The CDR3 DNA sequence: TGTGCCAGCAGCGTAGACACCGACGAGCAGTACTTC. Translating gives CASSVDTDEQYF.

Regarding this clone: At one end, the junction sequence differs from germline, possibly due to a read error. The gene calls are TRBV4-1 and TRBJ1-1, with D tentatively TRBD1 (5 bases). The CDR3 totals 11 residues. CDR1 and CDR2 from the germline V gene are MGHRA and YSYEKL. CDR3 nucleotide sequence: TGCGCCAGCAGCCAAGGGGCGGGGCAGGTTTTT. Residues: CASSQGAGQVF.

The gene calls are TRBV4-1 and TRBJ1-5, with D unresolved. The CDR3 runs 14 residues. CDR1 and CDR2 (germline): MGHRA, YSYEKL. Trimming removed 4 bases from V and 2 bases from J, with 9 bases in between. The CDR3 DNA sequence: TGCGCCAGCAGCCTGTACAGCGGCAATCAGCCCCAGCATTTT. This sequence encodes CASSLYSGNQPQHF.

The chain recombines TRBV4-1 with TRBJ1-1, with no clear D. This CDR3 has 12 residues. CDR1 and CDR2 from the germline V gene are MGHRA and YSYEKL. V lost 4 bases, J lost 1 base, and 4 bases lay in between. The CDR3 bases are TGCGCCAGCAGCCGGGGGAACACTGAAGCTTTCTTT. Protein: CASSRGNTEAFF.

The chain recombines TRBV4-1 with TRBJ2-7, with 9 bases that match TRBD1. The CDR3 has 15 amino acids. CDR1 MGHRA and CDR2 YSYEKL come from the germline V gene. Unmatched junction bases numbered 6, after V lost 4 bases and J lost 2 bases. CDR3 region: CASSPRQGVTYEQYF. CDR3 DNA sequence: TGCGCCAGCAGCCCCAGACAGGGGGTGACCTACGAGCAGTACTTC.

This sequence joins TRBV19 and TRBJ1-6; D gene uncertain. V was cut by 3 bases and J by 8 bases, with 5 bases left in between. Looked up from germline, CDR1 is LNHDA and CDR2 is SQIVND (reference sequence). CDR3 length equals 12 residues. CDR3 loop: CASSIGHSPLHF. As DNA, the CDR3 is TGTGCCAGTAGTATCGGCCATTCACCCCTCCACTTT.